This is a list of T cell receptor beta chains from one sample in a study of T-cell memory formation after mild COVID-19. One entry per CDR3 protein results from TCRdb running MiXCR on the 5' RACE reads. Here the sample spans more than 350,000 distinct CDR3 sequences, roughly 20% being singletons. Sample: PBMCs or a T cell subset sorted from them (not recorded which). These receptors all stem from an adult woman who had mild COVID-19 (a few samples of this study predate the infection). Cell type and time point are not known. The CDR3 runs from the conserved cysteine through the conserved F or W. Each record gives: V gene, J gene, D gene, clone size, CDR3 protein, CDR3 DNA. D genes are given only for firm matches. Size tells how often a clone was seen (once, few, many) or the class of an expanded clone, and some rows leave it out.

TRBV4-2,TRBJ2-3,-,few,CASSQGFSSDTQYF,TGTGCCAGCAGCCAGGGCTTTTCGTCGGATACGCAGTATTTT
TRBV4-3,TRBJ1-1,TRBD1,-,CASSQPGGTEAFF,TGCGCCAGCAGCCAACCAGGGGGAACTGAAGCTTTCTTT
TRBV12-5,TRBJ2-3,TRBD2,few,CASGRQTLAGVRDTQYF,TGTGCTAGTGGTCGCCAAACGCTAGCGGGGGTGCGGGATACGCAGTATTTT
TRBV4-2,TRBJ1-6,TRBD1,-,CASSQEGGTGVFSPLHF,TGTGCCAGCAGCCAAGAGGGCGGGACAGGGGTCTTTTCACCCCTCCACTTT
TRBV14,TRBJ1-6,TRBD1,few,CASSQGQGHNSPLHF,TGTGCCAGCAGCCAAGGACAGGGGCATAATTCACCCCTCCACTTT
TRBV30,TRBJ1-5,-,-,CAWGGSGMGGWPQHF,TGTGCCTGGGGGGGGTCGGGGATGGGCGGTTGGCCCCAGCATTTT
TRBV6-5,TRBJ2-7,TRBD2,-,CASSLGRAGYEQYF,TGTGCCAGCAGTCTCGGGAGGGCCGGCTACGAGCAGTACTTC
TRBV7-9,TRBJ2-2,-,few,CASSLTAVNTGELFF,TGTGCCAGCAGCTTGACCGCGGTGAACACCGGGGAGCTGTTTTTT
TRBV29-1,TRBJ2-5,TRBD2,few,CSVGGAGGDQETQYF,TGCAGCGTTGGAGGAGCGGGAGGGGACCAAGAGACCCAGTACTTC
TRBV24-1,TRBJ1-2,-,-,CATSDSRDGNYGYTF,TGTGCCACCAGTGACTCCAGGGATGGGAACTATGGCTACACCTTC
TRBV29-1,TRBJ2-7,-,few,CSVVGGASSYEQYF,TGCAGCGTTGTCGGGGGCGCTAGCTCCTACGAGCAGTACTTC
TRBV11-2,TRBJ2-1,TRBD2,few,CASSFGTSGIGEQFF,TGTGCCAGCAGCTTCGGGACTAGCGGGATAGGTGAGCAGTTCTTC
TRBV5-1,TRBJ2-5,TRBD1,few,CASSLYGTGKLQETQYF,TGCGCCAGCAGCTTGTACGGGACAGGGAAACTCCAAGAGACCCAGTACTTC
TRBV5-1,TRBJ1-5,-,few,CASSLGAGAGSNQPQHF,TGCGCCAGCAGCTTGGGGGCAGGGGCTGGGAGCAATCAGCCCCAGCATTTT
TRBV12-3/TRBV12-4,TRBJ1-2,-,-,CASASSGRGRYGYTF,TGTGCCAGCGCATCCTCAGGTCGGGGTCGCTATGGCTACACCTTC
TRBV12-3/TRBV12-4,TRBJ1-5,-,-,CASSSLPGGQPQHF,TGTGCCAGCAGTTCCCTCCCGGGGGGGCAGCCCCAGCATTTT
TRBV7-3,TRBJ1-1,TRBD1,-,CASSLGRDRAEVFF,TGTGCCAGCAGCTTGGGCCGGGACAGGGCGGAAGTTTTCTTT
TRBV10-3,TRBJ1-1,TRBD1,few,CAINPTGGNTEAFF,TGTGCCATCAATCCGACAGGGGGGAACACTGAAGCTTTCTTT
TRBV28,TRBJ1-2,TRBD1,-,CASNLPGQQLSYTF,TGTGCCAGCAATTTACCGGGACAGCAGCTTAGCTACACCTTC
TRBV14,TRBJ1-2,-,-,CASSQDGRIYGYTF,TGTGCCAGCAGCCAAGATGGGAGGATCTATGGCTACACCTTC
TRBV20-1,TRBJ2-1,-,few,CSAREVRGVSWEQFF,TGCAGTGCTAGAGAGGTCAGGGGCGTATCATGGGAGCAGTTCTTC
TRBV7-9,TRBJ1-1,-,-,CASSLRAGTEAFF,TGTGCCAGCAGTCTGAGGGCGGGGACTGAAGCTTTCTTT
TRBV2,TRBJ1-1,-,-,CASSEAVSITEAFF,TGTGCCAGCAGTGAAGCAGTCTCTATCACTGAAGCTTTCTTT
TRBV7-8,TRBJ2-2,-,few,CASSLVLGERSGELFF,TGTGCCAGCAGCTTAGTTTTAGGAGAGAGATCCGGGGAGCTGTTTTTT
TRBV20-1,TRBJ1-5,-,many,CSAVRGPSNQPQHF,TGCAGTGCGGTAAGGGGTCCAAGCAATCAGCCCCAGCATTTT
TRBV12-3/TRBV12-4,TRBJ1-1,-,-,CAILAGPEAFF,TGTGCCATCCTTGCAGGCCCTGAAGCTTTCTTT
TRBV27,TRBJ2-1,TRBD1,-,CASSFGQDRSEQFF,TGTGCCAGCAGTTTTGGACAGGATAGAAGTGAGCAGTTCTTC
TRBV14,TRBJ2-1,-,few,CASSQVVKGLTYNEQFF,TGTGCCAGCAGCCAAGTGGTAAAGGGACTCACCTACAATGAGCAGTTCTTC
TRBV7-8,TRBJ2-3,-,few,CASSPPLAGQYF,TGTGCCAGCAGCCCACCCCTCGCTGGGCAGTATTTT
TRBV11-2,TRBJ2-3,-,many,CASSSGQISRTDTQYF,TGTGCCAGCAGCTCCGGACAGATATCACGCACAGATACGCAGTATTTT
TRBV7-8,TRBJ2-7,-,-,CASSPGSVTQSYEQYF,TGTGCCAGCAGCCCCGGCTCGGTCACCCAGTCATACGAGCAGTACTTC
TRBV4-2,TRBJ2-1,TRBD2,-,CASSQDGLAGYNEQFF,TGTGCCAGCAGCCAAGATGGGCTAGCGGGATACAATGAGCAGTTCTTC
TRBV24-1,TRBJ1-2,-,once,CATSDRRDNYGYTF,TGTGCCACCAGTGACCGCAGGGATAACTATGGCTACACCTTC
TRBV30,TRBJ2-5,-,-,CAWSPFHNGRETQYF,TGTGCCTGGAGTCCCTTCCATAACGGGAGAGAGACCCAGTACTTC
TRBV24-1,TRBJ2-3,-,-,CATSDYGGTYNTDTQYF,TGTGCCACCAGTGATTATGGCGGGACTTACAACACAGATACGCAGTATTTT
TRBV7-9,TRBJ2-7,-,few,CASSRKGTSYEQYF,TGTGCCAGCAGCCGTAAGGGGACCTCGTACGAGCAGTACTTC
TRBV3-1,TRBJ1-2,TRBD1,many,CASSPTGGGYGYTF,TGTGCCAGCAGCCCGACAGGGGGCGGCTATGGCTACACCTTC
TRBV6-1,TRBJ2-7,-,few,CASSRDSTYEQYF,TGTGCCAGCTCCCGGGACTCGACCTACGAGCAGTACTTC
TRBV5-1,TRBJ1-2,-,-,CASSLAFQAVTNYGYTF,TGCGCCAGCAGCTTGGCGTTCCAGGCGGTTACTAACTATGGCTACACCTTC
TRBV4-1,TRBJ2-3,-,few,CASSLPRTSSTDTQYF,TGCGCCAGCAGCCTCCCACGTACTTCTAGCACAGATACGCAGTATTTT
TRBV3-1,TRBJ2-7,-,few,CASSPPPTLGYEQYF,TGTGCCAGCAGCCCACCCCCAACCTTAGGATACGAGCAGTACTTC
TRBV5-4,TRBJ2-3,TRBD2,-,CASSFLLAGGEDTQYF,TGTGCCAGCAGCTTCTTACTAGCGGGGGGGGAAGATACGCAGTATTTT
TRBV20-1,TRBJ2-1,-,-,CSATKRAPSSYNEQFF,TGCAGTGCAACCAAGAGGGCTCCGAGCTCCTACAATGAGCAGTTCTTC
TRBV20-1,TRBJ2-1,TRBD2,few,CSARDEGLVVYNEQFF,TGCAGTGCTAGAGATGAGGGACTAGTGGTGTACAATGAGCAGTTCTTC
TRBV5-1,TRBJ2-1,-,-,CASFRDVPYNEQFF,TGCGCCAGCTTTCGGGACGTCCCCTACAATGAGCAGTTCTTC
TRBV12-3/TRBV12-4,TRBJ1-2,TRBD1,few,CASSPGTDLYGYTF,TGTGCCAGCAGCCCCGGGACAGACCTCTATGGCTACACCTTC
TRBV29-1,TRBJ1-1,TRBD1,-,CSVGQGAATEAFF,TGCAGCGTTGGCCAGGGGGCGGCCACTGAAGCTTTCTTT